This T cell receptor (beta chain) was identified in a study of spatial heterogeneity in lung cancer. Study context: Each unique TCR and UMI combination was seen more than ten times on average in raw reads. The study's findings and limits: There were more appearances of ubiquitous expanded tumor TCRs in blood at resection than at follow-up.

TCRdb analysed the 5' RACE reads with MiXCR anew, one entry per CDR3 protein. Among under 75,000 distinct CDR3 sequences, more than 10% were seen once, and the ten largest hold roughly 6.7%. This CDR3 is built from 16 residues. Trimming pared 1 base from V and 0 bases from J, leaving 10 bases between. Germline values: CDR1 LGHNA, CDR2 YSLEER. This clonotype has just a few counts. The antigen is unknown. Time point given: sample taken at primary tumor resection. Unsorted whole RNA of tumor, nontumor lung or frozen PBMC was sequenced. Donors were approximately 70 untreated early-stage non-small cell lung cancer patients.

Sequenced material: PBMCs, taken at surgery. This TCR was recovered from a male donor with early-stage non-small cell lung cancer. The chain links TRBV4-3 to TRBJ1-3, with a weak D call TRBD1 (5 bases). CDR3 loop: CASSQVEGNSGNTIYF. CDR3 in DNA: TGCGCCAGCAGCCAAGTTGAGGGGAACTCTGGAAACACCATATATTTT.